This T cell receptor beta chain was captured by sequencing in a study of T cells in Graves' hyperthyroidism and ophthalmopathy. Researchers amplified the TCR beta CDR3 regions from RNA transcripts. The TCR CDR3 was amplified in a first-round RT-PCR using the HTBI primer set. One entry per CDR3 protein results from TCRdb running MiXCR on the multiplex PCR reads. The sample consists of roughly 250,000 distinct CDR3 sequences, less than 20% of them appearing once. This clonotype came up many times. Trimming cost V 7 bases and J 5 bases; bases outside gene matches: 14. CDR1 and CDR2 (germline): SEHNR, FQNEAQ (reference sequence). CDR3 length: 16 amino acids.

The clonotype originates from a woman aged 18-35 years with Graves' ophthalmopathy. Source material: blood. The chain joins TRBV7-9 to TRBJ2-1; 7 nucleotides align to TRBD2. As DNA, the CDR3 is TGTGCCAGCATTGGCCTAAGGGTCCGGGGGGACAATGAGCAGTTCTTC. Residues: CASIGLRVRGDNEQFF.